This T cell receptor (beta chain) was found in a study of T cell clonality in common variable immunodeficiency. This clone was seen at least ten times. The junction shows a germline mismatch at one end, possibly a read error. Generated by immunoSEQ multiplex PCR, the TCRdb table keeps only in-frame clones and is missing some. The sample shows some 60,000 clones, no singletons; the ten largest hold 1.5% to 2%. The source is a person between 18 and 75 years old in good health. Specimen: peripheral blood mononuclear cells.

CDR3 loop: CASSSGLQETQYF. Incomplete CDR3 DNA: TGTGCTAGCAGCTCAGGGCTCCAAGAGACC. The rearrangement joins TRBV7-7 to TRBJ2-5; tentative D call: TRBD1 (5 bases). The read gets to within 3 residues of the CDR3 end, and the germline J gene fills in the rest. Germline assignment: CDR1 SSHAT and CDR2 FNYEAQ (reference sequence). CDR3 length: 13 residues.